These 23 T cell receptor beta chains were sequenced from one sample in a study of post-analysis software for immune sequencing data. These receptors' antigens are unknown. General study results and limits: TRBV5-6, TRBV5-1 and TRBV20-1 belonged to a set of roughly five TRBV segments that were more frequent in patients than controls.

TCR beta libraries were prepared from cDNA with unique molecular identifiers. TCRdb redid the calling of the PCR reads with MiXCR, one entry per CDR3 protein. The profile shows hundreds of thousands of distinct CDR3 sequences, 59% of them singletons. The sample comprised blood. These receptors originate from a girl aged 2 to 10 with multiple sclerosis.

J is TRBJ2-7 and V is TRBV7-9; 10 nucleotides align to TRBD2. The J segment lost 6 bases and the V segment lost 4 bases, leaving 12 bases of the junction unmatched. Germline assignment: CDR1 SEHNR and CDR2 FQNEAQ (reference sequence). The CDR3 runs to 16 residues. The CDR3 region is CASSSLAGGGTGEQYF. The CDR3 bases are TGTGCCAGCAGCTCGTTAGCGGGAGGCGGGACAGGCGAGCAGTACTTC.

The chain uses TRBV18 and TRBJ1-1; D unclear. Looked up from germline, CDR1 is KGHSH and CDR2 is LQKENI. V was clipped by 1 base and J by 0 bases, with 18 bases between them. This CDR3 spans 18 amino acids. CDR3 sequence reads: CASSPRNGHGVVNTEAFF. The CDR3 coding sequence is TGTGCCAGCTCACCACGCAACGGCCATGGGGTTGTGAACACTGAAGCTTTCTTT.

The chain recombines TRBV29-1 with TRBJ2-1; D possibly corresponds to TRBD2 (5 bases). The CDR3 spans 15 residues. Germline V gene data show CDR1 as SQVTM and CDR2 as ANQGSEA. Trimming pared 5 bases from V and 0 bases from J, leaving 14 bases between. CDR3 nucleotide sequence: TGCAGCGTTTCCCAGAGCGGAAGCTCCTACAATGAGCAGTTCTTC. Translating it yields CSVSQSGSSYNEQFF.

The rearrangement uses TRBV20-1 and TRBJ2-5; TRBD2 agrees at 10 bases. The CDR3 is 16 amino acids. With V trimmed by 3 bases and J by 9 bases, 16 bases remained unmatched. Germline V CDR1 and CDR2: DFQATT, SNEGSKA (reference sequence). In DNA form, the CDR3 reads TGCAGTGCTAGGGCCCAGCTAGCGGGAGAACCTCGGGCCCAGTACTTC. Its translation: CSARAQLAGEPRAQYF.

Here the CDR3 DNA reads TGTGCCAGCAGCGCCGAGCGGGGAGGCCCAGATACGCAGTATTTT. It translates to CASSAERGGPDTQYF. The chain combines TRBV6-4 with TRBJ2-3; TRBD2 matches at 7 bases. V shed 6 bases and J 4 bases; nucleotides not matched to a gene: 10. From germline, CDR1 is MRHNA and CDR2 SNTAGT. The CDR3 has 15 residues.

This chain uses TRBV7-3 with TRBJ2-1; tentatively, D is TRBD2 (6 bases). This CDR3 region has 16 residues. The V end was cut by 5 bases, the J end by 0 bases, with 14 bases between. Germline CDR1 reads SGHTA; CDR2 reads FQGTGA. Here the CDR3 reads CASSGRGTNSYNEQFF. CDR3 DNA: TGTGCCAGCAGCGGCCGCGGGACCAACTCCTACAATGAGCAGTTCTTC.

This clonotype has a handful of counts. The rearrangement links TRBV7-6 to TRBJ2-3, with D maybe TRBD1 (5 bases). CDR1 and CDR2 (germline): SGHVS, FNYEAQ. Trimming left V 4 bases short and J 4 bases short, with 15 bases between. This CDR3 contains 15 residues. The CDR3 DNA sequence: TGTGCCAGCAGCTCCGGCTATGGGGCCGCAGATACGCAGTATTTT. Translation: CASSSGYGAADTQYF.

Only one count was recorded for this clonotype. This chain links TRBV28 with TRBJ2-3; D might be TRBD1 (6 bases). Germline-derived CDR1 and CDR2 are MDHEN and SYDVKM. V dropped 6 bases and J dropped 0 bases, with 22 bases sitting between them. The CDR3 is 18 residues long. CDR3 amino acids: CASRFTQGPLPSTDTQYF. CDR3 coding DNA: TGTGCCAGCAGATTCACACAGGGTCCCCTTCCTAGCACAGATACGCAGTATTTT.

This clonotype has only a few counts. The rearrangement joins TRBV29-1 to TRBJ2-5; no definite D call. Germline CDR1 and CDR2: SQVTM and ANQGSEA. The germline V and J ends were trimmed by 4 bases and 11 bases, with 14 bases remaining between them. This CDR3 has 11 amino acids. The chain's CDR3 is CSVAAVDQQYF. CDR3 coding DNA: TGCAGCGTTGCTGCCGTAGACCAGCAGTACTTC.

This clonotype was recorded at least ten times. The junction does not match germline at one end; this may be a read error. This chain links TRBV7-2 with TRBJ2-3, with D possibly called TRBD1 or TRBD2 (5 bases each). CDR1 SGHTA and CDR2 FQGNSA come from the germline V gene. The CDR3 loop spans 13 amino acids. CDR3 sequence: CASSLGRADTQYF. The CDR3 nucleotides are TGCGCCAGCAGCTTGGGGCGGGCAGATACGCAGTATTTT.

The chain employs TRBV12-3 or TRBV12-4 and TRBJ2-2; D ambiguous. There are 15 residues in the CDR3. The ends were cut back, 6 bases at V and 0 bases at J, with 11 bases in the middle. The CDR3 DNA reads TGTGCCAGCAGCTTACAGTCGCCGAACACCGGGGAGCTGTTTTTT. This encodes CASSLQSPNTGELFF.

CDR3 protein: CASSTRDRNEKLFF. CDR3 coding DNA: TGTGCCAGCAGCACCCGGGACAGGAACGAAAAACTGTTTTTT. V gene TRBV7-2 combines with J gene TRBJ1-4, with 8 bases that match TRBD1. V was clipped by 5 bases and J by 8 bases; unmatched bases: 7. The CDR3 covers 14 residues. Germline CDR1 reads SGHTA; CDR2 reads FQGNSA.

Only a few counts were recorded for this clonotype. The chain links TRBV10-3 to TRBJ2-7, with TRBD1 matching 7 bases. The CDR3 sequence is 16 residues long. V was clipped by 0 bases and J by 2 bases; unmatched bases: 7. The germline V gene encodes CDR1 ENHRY and CDR2 SYGVKD. The CDR3 sequence: CAISESRQGVTYEQYF. CDR3 DNA sequence: TGTGCCATCAGTGAGTCGCGGCAGGGGGTTACCTACGAGCAGTACTTC.

The V call is TRBV5-1, the J call TRBJ1-5; TRBD1 agrees at 11 bases. The V gene end was trimmed by 5 bases and the J gene end by 5 bases; junction bases not matched to a gene: 6. Germline CDR1 reads SGHRS; CDR2 reads YFSETQ. The CDR3 contains 15 residues. The chain's CDR3 is CASRAGTGGYQPQHF. Here the CDR3 DNA reads TGCGCCAGCAGAGCCGGGACAGGGGGATATCAGCCCCAGCATTTT.

The chain links TRBV5-1 to TRBJ2-1, with TRBD2 identical over 13 bases. In germline, CDR1 is SGHRS, CDR2 YFSETQ. Trimming cost V 4 bases and J 10 bases; bases outside gene matches: 11. The CDR3 has 16 residues. The CDR3 spells CASSPGLAGPLSEQFF. CDR3 DNA: TGCGCCAGCAGCCCGGGACTAGCGGGACCTCTATCCGAGCAGTTCTTC. The variable domain in full, completed from reference TRBV5-1 and TRBJ2-1, reads KAGVTQTPRYLIKTRGQQVTLSCSPISGHRSVSWYQQTPGQGLQFLFEYFSETQRNKGNFPGRFSGRQFSNSRSEMNVSTLELGDSALYLCASSPGLAGPLSEQFFGPGTRLTVL.

V gene TRBV6-2 or TRBV6-3 combines with J gene TRBJ2-1; TRBD1 or TRBD2 may be the D gene (5 bases each). CDR1 is MNHEY and CDR2 is SVGEGT in the germline V gene. The ends were cut back, 6 bases at V and 5 bases at J, with 20 bases in the middle. This CDR3 is built from 16 residues. The CDR3 DNA is TGTGCCAGCAGACCCCTGGACTTTCCGGGGCACAATGAGCAGTTCTTC. This translates into CASRPLDFPGHNEQFF.

Only one count was recorded for this clonotype. V usage is TRBV20-1 and J usage is TRBJ2-4; 7 nucleotides agree with TRBD1. The assigned J gene may be wrong: the sequence end matches TRBJ2-5 better. CDR3 size: 12 residues. Germline V gene sequence: CDR1 DFQATT, CDR2 SNEGSKA (reference sequence). CDR3 residues: CSGRQGVETQYF. For the CDR3, the DNA is TGCAGTGGACGACAGGGTGTAGAGACCCAGTACTTC.

The rearrangement joins TRBV4-1 to TRBJ2-1; the D gene is possibly TRBD2 (7 bases). The CDR3 extends over 13 amino acids. Germline V gene sequence: CDR1 MGHRA, CDR2 YSYEKL. Trimming shortened V by 8 bases and J by 2 bases, and 10 bases separated the two germline ends. Here the CDR3 reads CASAGAPYNEQFF. The CDR3 DNA is TGCGCCAGCGCGGGGGCCCCCTACAATGAGCAGTTCTTC.

V usage is TRBV9 and J usage is TRBJ2-1, with 7 bases identical to TRBD2. Germline V gene lookup returns CDR1 SGDLS and CDR2 YYNGEE. The CDR3 covers 14 residues. V gave up 6 bases and J gave up 4 bases; unmatched junction bases: 7. CDR3 in amino acids: CASTPSGIYNEQFF. The CDR3 DNA reads as TGTGCCAGCACCCCGAGCGGGATATACAATGAGCAGTTCTTC.

This rearrangement joins TRBV7-2 to TRBJ2-3; D gene uncertain. V lost 0 bases and J 4 bases, leaving 8 bases between the germline ends. CDR1 SGHTA and CDR2 FQGNSA come from the germline V gene. The CDR3 length is 14 residues. DNA for the CDR3: TGTGCCAGCAGCTTAGCCACGAACCCAGATACGCAGTATTTT. Residues: CASSLATNPDTQYF.

The CDR3 DNA is TGCAGTGCTCCGGGACTAGCGGACAATGAGCAGTTCTTC. Protein product: CSAPGLADNEQFF. This chain connects TRBV20-1 to TRBJ2-1; the match to TRBD2 covers 11 bases. This CDR3 is 13 amino acids long. Germline V CDR1 and CDR2: DFQATT, SNEGSKA (reference sequence). The V gene end was trimmed by 5 bases and the J gene end by 5 bases; junction bases not matched to a gene: 2.

This chain uses TRBV6-1 with TRBJ1-1; 8 bases fit TRBD1. Per the germline V gene, CDR1 is MNHNS and CDR2 is SASEGT. The J segment lost 1 base and the V segment lost 4 bases, leaving 17 bases of the junction unmatched. This CDR3 has 19 amino acids. CDR3 region: CASSGLGFGTGGRNTEAFF. CDR3 DNA: TGTGCCAGCAGTGGTCTTGGGTTCGGGACAGGAGGGCGGAACACTGAAGCTTTCTTT.

The V and J genes are TRBV20-1 and TRBJ2-7, with D possibly being TRBD2 (5 bases). The CDR3 extends over 14 amino acids. Germline values: CDR1 DFQATT, CDR2 SNEGSKA (reference sequence). V dropped 8 bases and J dropped 0 bases, with 17 bases sitting between them. CDR3 nucleotide sequence: TGCAGTCTGGTTCGGAGCGGAAGCTCCTACGAGCAGTACTTC. It translates to CSLVRSGSSYEQYF.